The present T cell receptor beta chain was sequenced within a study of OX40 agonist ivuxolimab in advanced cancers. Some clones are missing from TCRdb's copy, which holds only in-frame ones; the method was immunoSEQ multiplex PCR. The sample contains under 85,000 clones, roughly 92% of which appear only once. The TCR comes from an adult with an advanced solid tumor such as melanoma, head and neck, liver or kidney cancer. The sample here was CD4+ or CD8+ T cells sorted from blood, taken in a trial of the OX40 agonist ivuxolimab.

The CDR3 DNA sequence: TGCGCCAGCAGCCAAGCAGGGGATAGGGACTATGGCTACACCTTC. Translation gives CASSQAGDRDYGYTF. The chain combines TRBV4-1 with TRBJ1-2; D is perhaps TRBD1 (6 bases). CDR1 is MGHRA, CDR2 YSYEKL, per germline. The CDR3 is 15 residues long. With 1 base removed from V and 3 bases from J, the gap between germline ends came to 12 bases.